Shown below are 24 T cell receptor beta chains from a single sample sequenced in a study of blood T cell repertoires in COVID-19. Clones were sequenced by immunoSEQ multiplex PCR, and TCRdb holds only the in-frame ones, with some missing. The sample lists some 91,000 clones, around three quarters seen once, with 7% in the top ten. The sequenced sample consisted of peripheral blood. All receptors come from a man in his sixties or seventies with acute or convalescent COVID-19.

This chain joins TRBV27 and TRBJ1-6, with D possibly matching TRBD1 (6 bases). CDR3 length: 14 amino acids. Germline values: CDR1 MNHEY, CDR2 SMNVEV (reference sequence). Trimming removed 3 bases at V and 6 bases at J, with 9 bases between. CDR3 residues: CASSFPGANSPLHF. CDR3 DNA sequence: TGTGCCAGCAGTTTTCCAGGGGCTAATTCACCCCTCCACTTT.

This chain joins TRBV19 and TRBJ2-1; 7 bases map to TRBD1. Germline V gene lookup returns CDR1 LNHDA and CDR2 SQIVND (reference sequence). V was clipped by 0 bases and J by 0 bases; unmatched bases: 2. This CDR3 spans 16 amino acids. CDR3 loop: CASSIDSGGSYNEQFF. For the CDR3, the DNA is TGTGCCAGTAGTATAGATTCAGGGGGCTCCTACAATGAGCAGTTCTTC.

The chain links TRBV10-1 to TRBJ2-3, with D hard to call. The germline V gene encodes CDR1 WNHNN and CDR2 SYGVQD (reference sequence). The CDR3 has 11 residues. Trimming removed 0 bases at V and 12 bases at J, with 7 bases between. CDR3: CASSESRNQYF. The CDR3 nucleotides are TGCGCCAGCAGTGAGTCGAGAAATCAGTATTTT.

In its sample, this clone was seen a few times. CDR3 protein: CASSFVAGREKLFF. For the CDR3, the DNA is TGTGCCAGCAGTTTTGTAGCGGGGAGGGAAAAACTGTTTTTT. The V call is TRBV27, the J call TRBJ1-4, with D hard to call. The V gene's germline CDR1 is MNHEY and CDR2 SMNVEV (reference sequence). Trimming removed 3 bases from V and 8 bases from J, with 13 bases in between. The CDR3 consists of 14 residues.

The rearrangement joins TRBV5-1 to TRBJ1-1; unclear D gene. Germline CDR1 SGHRS, CDR2 YFSETQ. V was trimmed by 1 base and J by 3 bases, leaving 4 bases between them. CDR3 length: 12 amino acids. For the CDR3, the DNA is TGCGCCAGCAGCTTGTATGACACTGAAGCTTTCTTT. Its protein product is CASSLYDTEAFF.

The rearrangement uses TRBV5-4 and TRBJ2-5; TRBD2 might be the D (6 bases). The CDR3 is 15 residues long. Trimming cost V 0 bases and J 14 bases, with 23 bases left between them. CDR1 SGHNT and CDR2 YYREEE come from the germline V gene (reference sequence). As DNA, the CDR3 is TGTGCCAGCAGCTTGGACAACTTCGGCGGGACTCCAGACTACTTC. Translating gives CASSLDNFGGTPDYF.

V and J are TRBV27 and TRBJ1-1; D not certain. Germline V CDR1 and CDR2: MNHEY, SMNVEV (reference sequence). V was shortened by 6 bases and J by 5 bases, with 22 bases between the two germline ends. The CDR3 length is 16 residues. Written as DNA, the CDR3 is TGTGCCAGCAGGCCTCTCCGGGTTGGCGGGCGAACTGAAGCTTTCTTT. Its protein product is CASRPLRVGGRTEAFF.

The V and J genes are TRBV3-1 (or the pseudogene TRBV3-2) and TRBJ1-5; D not resolved. This CDR3 spans 14 amino acids. Germline V lookup: CDR1 LGHDT, CDR2 YNNKEL (reference sequence). With 4 bases removed from V and 0 bases from J, the gap between germline ends came to 7 bases. CDR3 residues: CASSPRFSNQPQHF. In DNA form, the CDR3 reads TGTGCCAGCAGCCCTCGGTTTAGCAATCAGCCCCAGCATTTT.

There are a few counts of this clone. The CDR3 sequence is CASSPQGPGNTIYF. The CDR3 DNA sequence: TGCGCCAGCAGCCCACAGGGGCCTGGAAACACCATATATTTT. The chain has TRBV4-1 and TRBJ1-3; 7 bases line up with TRBD1. CDR1 and CDR2 from the germline V gene are MGHRA and YSYEKL. The trim removed 4 bases at V and 2 bases at J, leaving 2 bases unmatched. The CDR3 is made up of 14 amino acids.

J is TRBJ2-7 and V is TRBV25-1; 9 bases fit TRBD1. V shed 5 bases, J shed 5 bases, and the junction held 4 bases outside the gene matches. CDR1 MGHDK and CDR2 SYGVNS come from the germline V gene. This CDR3 comprises 13 residues. The CDR3 bases are TGTGCCAGCAGTCCTTGGACAGGGGACGAGCAGTACGTC. It is translated as CASSPWTGDEQYV.

V usage is TRBV10-3 and J usage is TRBJ1-2, with TRBD1 as a possible D gene (5 bases). CDR3 length equals 13 residues. The germline V gene encodes CDR1 ENHRY and CDR2 SYGVKD. Trimming removed 2 bases from V and 7 bases from J, with 11 bases in between. The CDR3 reads CAISEPGQFGYTF. CDR3 sequence (DNA): TGTGCCATCAGTGAGCCCGGACAATTTGGCTACACCTTC.

In its sample, this clone was seen a few times. In DNA form, the CDR3 reads TGTGCCAGCAGGGGACAGGGAGGAACCTATAATTCACCCCTCCACTTT. Its translation is CASRGQGGTYNSPLHF. The chain employs TRBV25-1 and TRBJ1-6; 9 bases match TRBD1. This CDR3 spans 16 amino acids. Germline V CDR1 and CDR2: MGHDK, SYGVNS. The ends lost 6 bases at V and 2 bases at J; junction bases unmatched: 5.

CDR3 region: CASSPWESGRGTYNEQFF. The DNA for the CDR3 is TGTGCCAGCAGCCCGTGGGAGAGCGGGAGGGGAACTTACAATGAGCAGTTCTTC. This rearrangement joins TRBV7-6 to TRBJ2-1; 10 bases agree with TRBD2. Germline V CDR1 and CDR2: SGHVS, FNYEAQ. The V and J ends lost 5 bases and 4 bases, in that order; junction bases with no gene match: 14. The CDR3 runs to 18 residues.

The chain combines TRBV25-1 with TRBJ2-7; 7 nucleotides align to TRBD1. The CDR3 length is 15 residues. Germline lookup yields CDR1 MGHDK and CDR2 SYGVNS. Trimming took 1 base from V and 0 from J; bases not matched to a gene: 3. The CDR3 region is CASSESQGDSYEQYF. Written as DNA, the CDR3 is TGTGCCAGCAGTGAATCGCAGGGGGACTCCTACGAGCAGTACTTC.

The chain carries TRBV28 and TRBJ1-3; D not resolved. The CDR3 extends over 15 amino acids. Trimming pared 2 bases from V and 3 bases from J, leaving 11 bases between. The germline V gene has CDR1 MDHEN and CDR2 SYDVKM. The CDR3 sequence: CASSLTSRVGNTIYF. As DNA, the CDR3 is TGTGCCAGCAGTTTAACGTCCCGGGTTGGAAACACCATATATTTT.

There are a few counts of this clone. The chain has TRBV7-9 and TRBJ2-7; 9 bases are a match to TRBD2. The CDR3 has 15 amino acids. Germline CDR1 is SEHNR and CDR2 is FQNEAQ (reference sequence). Unmatched junction bases numbered 6, after V lost 1 base and J lost 5 bases. CDR3 DNA: TGTGCCAGCAGCTTAGGGCTAGCGGGACTTAACGAGCAGTACTTC. As protein: CASSLGLAGLNEQYF.

This sequence joins TRBV7-9 and TRBJ1-6, with 11 positions matching TRBD1. The CDR3 runs 19 residues. The ends lost 4 bases at V and 8 bases at J; junction bases unmatched: 16. The V gene's germline CDR1 is SEHNR and CDR2 FQNEAQ (reference sequence). CDR3 nucleotide sequence: TGTGCCAGCAGCTCCCCCGGGACAGGGGGTTCTCCACTCGATTCACCCCTCCACTTT. Residues: CASSSPGTGGSPLDSPLHF.

Only a few counts were recorded for this clone. The chain recombines TRBV15 with TRBJ2-6; D gene uncertain. The CDR3 covers 17 residues. Germline loops: CDR1 LNHNV, CDR2 YYDKDF (reference sequence). V was shortened by 4 bases and J by 1 base, with 14 bases between the two germline ends. The CDR3 sequence: CATSTDFTASGANVLTF. CDR3 DNA: TGTGCCACCAGCACAGACTTTACAGCTTCTGGGGCCAACGTCCTGACTTTC.

The V call is TRBV6-5, the J call TRBJ1-5; 7 positions agree with TRBD1. This CDR3 comprises 15 residues. The V segment lost 6 bases and the J segment 0 bases; nucleotides outside the gene matches: 5. Germline V CDR1 and CDR2: MNHEY, SVGAGI. CDR3 protein: CASRDRQGSNQPQHF. The DNA of the CDR3 is TGTGCCAGCAGAGACAGACAGGGTAGCAATCAGCCCCAGCATTTT.

CDR3 loop: CASSYGQGRTEAFF. CDR3 bases: TGTGCCAGCAGCTACGGACAGGGAAGGACTGAAGCTTTCTTT. This rearrangement joins TRBV5-5 to TRBJ1-1; 8 nucleotides match TRBD1. Looked up from germline, CDR1 is SGHKS and CDR2 is YYEKEE (reference sequence). The CDR3 covers 14 residues. Unmatched junction bases numbered 6, after V lost 3 bases and J lost 5 bases.

The chain is built from TRBV28 and TRBJ1-5; D is perhaps TRBD1 (5 bases). The ends were cut back, 5 bases at V and 4 bases at J, with 21 bases in the middle. The CDR3 covers 17 residues. CDR1 is MDHEN, CDR2 SYDVKM, per germline. CDR3 sequence: CASSIGRGTSANQPQHF. CDR3 in DNA: TGTGCCAGCAGTATCGGGCGGGGGACCTCAGCTAATCAGCCCCAGCATTTT.

The CDR3 loop is CASSGTGTGVNQPQHF. The CDR3, as DNA: TGTGCCAGCAGCGGGACCGGGACAGGGGTTAATCAGCCCCAGCATTTT. The rearrangement uses TRBV25-1 and TRBJ1-5, with 10 positions matching TRBD1. V dropped 6 bases and J dropped 4; count of bases not matched to a gene: 9. The length of the CDR3 is 16 residues. CDR1 and CDR2 from the germline V gene are MGHDK and SYGVNS.

The chain recombines TRBV30 with TRBJ1-2, with TRBD1 matching over 7 bases. In germline, CDR1 is GTSNPN, CDR2 SVGIG (reference sequence). The CDR3 has 12 residues. Trimming cost V 4 bases and J 8 bases; bases outside gene matches: 7. CDR3: CAWTPGGEGYTF. DNA for the CDR3: TGTGCCTGGACCCCAGGGGGTGAAGGCTACACCTTC. The whole variable domain, filled in from reference TRBV30 and TRBJ1-2, reads SQTIHQWPATLVQPVGSPLSLECTVEGTSNPNLYWYRQAAGRGLQLLFYSVGIGQISSEVPQNLSASRPQDRQFILSSKKLLLSDSGFYLCAWTPGGEGYTFGSGTRLTVV.

This rearrangement joins TRBV7-9 to TRBJ1-1; D uncertain. The CDR3 covers 13 residues. V was trimmed by 2 bases and J by 3 bases, leaving 7 bases between them. Germline V CDR1 and CDR2: SEHNR, FQNEAQ (reference sequence). The CDR3 DNA reads TGTGCCAGCAGCTTATACGAGTACACTGAAGCTTTCTTT. It specifies CASSLYEYTEAFF.